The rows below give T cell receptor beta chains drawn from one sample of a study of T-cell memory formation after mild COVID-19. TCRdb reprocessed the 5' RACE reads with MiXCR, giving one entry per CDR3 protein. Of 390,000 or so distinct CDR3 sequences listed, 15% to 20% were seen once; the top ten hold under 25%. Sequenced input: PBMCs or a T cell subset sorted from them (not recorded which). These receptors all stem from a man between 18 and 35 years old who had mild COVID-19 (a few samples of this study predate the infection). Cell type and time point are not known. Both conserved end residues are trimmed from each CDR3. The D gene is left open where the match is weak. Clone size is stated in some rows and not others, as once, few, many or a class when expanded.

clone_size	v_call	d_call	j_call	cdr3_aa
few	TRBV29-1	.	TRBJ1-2	SVETGVPGYT
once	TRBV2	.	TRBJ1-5	ASSGDGQPQH
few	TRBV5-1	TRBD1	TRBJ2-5	ASSVGSGQGAETQY
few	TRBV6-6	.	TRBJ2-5	ASSYPPGGVETQY
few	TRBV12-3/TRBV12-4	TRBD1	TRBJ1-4	ASNNRGGEKLF
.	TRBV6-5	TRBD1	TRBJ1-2	ASSYRLTGQGIPYGYT
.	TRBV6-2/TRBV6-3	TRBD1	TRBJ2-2	ASSYLLGQLNTGELF
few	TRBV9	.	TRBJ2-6	ASSAARGSGANVLT
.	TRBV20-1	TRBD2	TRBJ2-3	TGSGGLSDTQY
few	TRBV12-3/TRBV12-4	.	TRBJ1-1	ASSLGWRREGENTEAF
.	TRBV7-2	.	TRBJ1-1	ASSLGGSWTEAF
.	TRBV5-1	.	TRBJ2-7	ASSLSGGPYEQY
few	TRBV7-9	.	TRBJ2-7	ASSLTQGHEQY
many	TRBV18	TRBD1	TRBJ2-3	ASSPRGSTDTQY
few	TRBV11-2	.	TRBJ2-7	ASSLRSPGYEQY
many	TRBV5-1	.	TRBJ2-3	ASSGTSFDTQY
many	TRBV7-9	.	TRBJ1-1	ASSPFRGSGTEAF
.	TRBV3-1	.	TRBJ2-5	ASSRQWGETQY
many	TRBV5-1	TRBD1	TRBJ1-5	ASSPETGGNQPQH
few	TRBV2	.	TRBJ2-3	ASSPYGEIAADTQY
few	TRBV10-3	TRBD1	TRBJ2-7	AISAGQSSYEQY
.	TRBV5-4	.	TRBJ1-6	ASSLDGAGINSPLH
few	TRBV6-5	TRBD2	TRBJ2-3	ASSQIAGGNTQY
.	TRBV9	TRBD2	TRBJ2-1	ASGLAGGEKQF
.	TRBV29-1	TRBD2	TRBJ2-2	SVTTSGGNTGELF
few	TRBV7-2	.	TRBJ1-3	ASSSDGFSGNTIY
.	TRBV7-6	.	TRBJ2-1	ASSDPLRDLHEQF
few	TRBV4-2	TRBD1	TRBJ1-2	ASSQWVAGQEEYGYT
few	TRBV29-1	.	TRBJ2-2	SVGGPGELF
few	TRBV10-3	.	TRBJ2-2	AISVGRTAGELF
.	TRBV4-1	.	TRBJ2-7	ASSEPHRTYEQY
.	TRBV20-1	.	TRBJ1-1	SAPTWGATRAF
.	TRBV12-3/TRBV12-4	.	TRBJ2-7	ASSWTAYEQY
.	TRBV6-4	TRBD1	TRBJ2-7	ASSTDRGYEQY
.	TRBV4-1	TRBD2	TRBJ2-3	ASSGSLTSGLSDTQY
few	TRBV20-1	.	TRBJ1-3	SARALISGNTIY
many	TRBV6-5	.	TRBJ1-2	ASSQTGGYGYT
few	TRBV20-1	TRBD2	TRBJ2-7	SAQKGSGGYEQY
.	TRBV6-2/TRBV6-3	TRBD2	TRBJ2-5	ASSYGLAGGYQETQY
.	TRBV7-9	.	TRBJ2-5	ASSLKGSRETQY
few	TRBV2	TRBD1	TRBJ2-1	ASRVPGQGKESNEQF
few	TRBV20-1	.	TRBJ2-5	SAGPGRETQY
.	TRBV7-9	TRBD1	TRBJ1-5	ASSDSQGNQPQH
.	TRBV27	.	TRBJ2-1	ASSLSGSIRDEQF
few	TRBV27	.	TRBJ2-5	ASSSRTTSRETQY
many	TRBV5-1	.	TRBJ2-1	ASTGTDYNEQF
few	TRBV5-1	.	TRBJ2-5	ASSLGRGLLAETQY
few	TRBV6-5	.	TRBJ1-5	ASSYSTGGLQPQH
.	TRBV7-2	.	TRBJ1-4	ASSPLVGYEKLF
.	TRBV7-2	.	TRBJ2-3	ASSLVTTITDTQY
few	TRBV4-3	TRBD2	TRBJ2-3	ASSQVWRGDTQY
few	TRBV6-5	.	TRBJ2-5	ASNHFRCQVQY
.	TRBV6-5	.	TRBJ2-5	ASRNRGDWETQY
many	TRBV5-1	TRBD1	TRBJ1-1	ASSLARGLMNTEAF
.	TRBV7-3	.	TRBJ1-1	ASSLRGSGTEAF